The 4 T cell receptor beta chains below come from one sample, sequenced in a study of beta chain features in type 1 diabetes. Expressed TCRB transcripts were sequenced because the entire RNA isolate underwent reverse transcription. The assay was immunoSEQ multiplex PCR, and TCRdb's table has in-frame clones only and misses some. The sample has 150,000 to 200,000 clones; about 9.8% are singletons. The material sequenced was central memory CD4+ T cells from blood. These TCRs come from a woman aged 18-35 years in good health.

The V gene is TRBV6-5, the J gene TRBJ2-5; the D gene is possibly TRBD1 (6 bases). V gave up 6 bases and J gave up 2 bases, with 10 bases separating them. The CDR3 loop spans 13 amino acids. Germline CDR1 MNHEY, CDR2 SVGAGI. As DNA, the CDR3 is TGTGCCAGCAGACAGGGATTACAAGAGACCCAGTACTTC. Its translation is CASRQGLQETQYF.

The chain employs TRBV5-6 and TRBJ2-1, with D maybe TRBD1 (6 bases). The CDR3 covers 16 residues. The germline V and J ends were trimmed by 2 bases and 5 bases, with 17 bases remaining between them. CDR1 and CDR2 (germline): SGHDT, YYEEEE. CDR3 nucleotides: TGTGCCAGCAGCTTCAGGGGATATTACGGCGACAATGAGCAGTTCTTC. It codes for CASSFRGYYGDNEQFF.

Only a few counts were recorded for this clone. This chain connects TRBV6-4 to TRBJ1-2; 7 bases agree with TRBD1. Germline values: CDR1 MRHNA, CDR2 SNTAGT. The CDR3 has 15 residues. The J segment lost 3 bases and the V segment lost 0 bases, leaving 4 bases of the junction unmatched. The CDR3 protein is CASSDSGGGDYGYTF. The CDR3 coding sequence is TGTGCCAGCAGTGACTCTGGAGGGGGCGACTATGGCTACACCTTC.

The V call is TRBV19, the J call TRBJ2-3, with 9 bases that match TRBD1. The CDR3 contains 16 residues. V lost 4 bases, J lost 0 bases, and 5 bases stayed unmatched. CDR1 and CDR2 (germline): LNHDA, SQIVND (reference sequence). CDR3 region: CASSTRQGGSTDTQYF. The CDR3 nucleotides read TGTGCCAGTAGTACCCGACAGGGGGGAAGCACAGATACGCAGTATTTT. Based on the CDR3 plus reference TRBV19 and TRBJ2-3, the full variable domain is DGGITQSPKYLFRKEGQNVTLSCEQNLNHDAMYWYRQDPGQGLRLIYYSQIVNDFQKGDIAEGYSVSREKKESFPLTVTSAQKNPTAFYLCASSTRQGGSTDTQYFGPGTRLTVL.